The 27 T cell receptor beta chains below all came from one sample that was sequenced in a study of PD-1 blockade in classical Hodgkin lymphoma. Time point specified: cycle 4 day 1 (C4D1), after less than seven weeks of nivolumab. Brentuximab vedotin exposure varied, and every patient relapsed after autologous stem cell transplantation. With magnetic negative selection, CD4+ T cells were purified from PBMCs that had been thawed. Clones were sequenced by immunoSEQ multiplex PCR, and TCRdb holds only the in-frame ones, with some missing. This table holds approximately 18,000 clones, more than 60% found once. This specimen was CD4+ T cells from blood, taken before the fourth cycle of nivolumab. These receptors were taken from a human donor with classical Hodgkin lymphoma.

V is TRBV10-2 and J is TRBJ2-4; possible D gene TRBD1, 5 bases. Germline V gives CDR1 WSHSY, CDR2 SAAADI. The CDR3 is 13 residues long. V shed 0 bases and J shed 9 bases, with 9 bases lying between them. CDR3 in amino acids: CASSESGLGIQYF. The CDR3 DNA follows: TGCGCCAGCAGTGAGTCGGGGCTGGGCATTCAGTACTTC.

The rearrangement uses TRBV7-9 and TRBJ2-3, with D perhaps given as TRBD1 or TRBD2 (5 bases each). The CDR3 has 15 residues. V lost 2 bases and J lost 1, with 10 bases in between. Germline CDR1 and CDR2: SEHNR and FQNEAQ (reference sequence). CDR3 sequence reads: CASSLWGTGTDTQYF. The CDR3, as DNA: TGTGCCAGCAGCTTATGGGGGACGGGCACAGATACGCAGTATTTT.

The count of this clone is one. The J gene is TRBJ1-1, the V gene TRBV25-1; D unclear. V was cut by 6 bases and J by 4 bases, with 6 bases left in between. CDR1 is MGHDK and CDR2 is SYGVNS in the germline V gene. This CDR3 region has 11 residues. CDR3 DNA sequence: TGTGCCAGCAGAGTGGCCACTGAAGCTTTCTTT. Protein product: CASRVATEAFF.

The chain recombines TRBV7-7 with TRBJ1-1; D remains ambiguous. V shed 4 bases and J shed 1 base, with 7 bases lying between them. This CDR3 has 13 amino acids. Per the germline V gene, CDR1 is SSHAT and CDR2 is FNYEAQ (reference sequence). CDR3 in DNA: TGTGCCAGCAGCTCTGGTGAGAACACTGAAGCTTTCTTT. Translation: CASSSGENTEAFF.

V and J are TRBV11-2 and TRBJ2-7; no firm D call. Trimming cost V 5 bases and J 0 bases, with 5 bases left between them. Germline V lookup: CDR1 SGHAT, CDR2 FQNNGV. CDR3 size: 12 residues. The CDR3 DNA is TGTGCCAGCAGCAATAGCTCCTACGAGCAGTACTTC. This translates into CASSNSSYEQYF.

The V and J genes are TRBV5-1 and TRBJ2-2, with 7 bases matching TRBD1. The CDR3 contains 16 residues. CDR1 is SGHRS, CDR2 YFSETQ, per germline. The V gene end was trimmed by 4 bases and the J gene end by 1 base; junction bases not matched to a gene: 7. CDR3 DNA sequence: TGCGCCAGCAGCCCTCGGACAGGAAGGAACACCGGGGAGCTGTTTTTT. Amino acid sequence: CASSPRTGRNTGELFF.

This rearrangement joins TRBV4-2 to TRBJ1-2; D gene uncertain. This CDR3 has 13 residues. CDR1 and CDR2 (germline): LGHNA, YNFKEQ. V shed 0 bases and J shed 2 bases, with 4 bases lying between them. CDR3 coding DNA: TGTGCCAGCAGCCAAGAGGGCAACTATGGCTACACCTTC. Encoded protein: CASSQEGNYGYTF.

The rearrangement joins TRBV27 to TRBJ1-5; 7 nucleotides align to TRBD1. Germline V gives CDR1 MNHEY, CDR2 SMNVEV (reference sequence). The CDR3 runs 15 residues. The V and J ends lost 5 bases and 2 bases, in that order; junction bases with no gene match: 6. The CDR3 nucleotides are TGTGCCAGCAGTCTAAGACAGGGAGGCAATCAGCCCCAGCATTTT. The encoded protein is CASSLRQGGNQPQHF.

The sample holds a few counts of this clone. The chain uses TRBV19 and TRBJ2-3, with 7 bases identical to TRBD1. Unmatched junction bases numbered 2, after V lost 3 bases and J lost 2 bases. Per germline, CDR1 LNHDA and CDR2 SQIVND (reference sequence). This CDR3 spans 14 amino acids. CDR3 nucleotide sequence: TGTGCCAGTAGTATGGGACAGCTCACAGATACGCAGTATTTT. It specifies CASSMGQLTDTQYF.

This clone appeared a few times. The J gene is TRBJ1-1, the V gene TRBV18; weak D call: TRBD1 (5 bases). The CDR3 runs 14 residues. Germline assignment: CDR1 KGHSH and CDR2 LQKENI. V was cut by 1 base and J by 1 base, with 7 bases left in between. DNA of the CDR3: TGTGCCAGCTCACCACGAGACAGGAACACTGAAGCTTTCTTT. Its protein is CASSPRDRNTEAFF.

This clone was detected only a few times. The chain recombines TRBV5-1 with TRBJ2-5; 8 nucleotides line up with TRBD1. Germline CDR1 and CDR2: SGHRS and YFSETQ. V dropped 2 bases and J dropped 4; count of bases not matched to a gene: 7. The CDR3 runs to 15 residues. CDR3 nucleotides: TGCGCCAGCAGCTTTGGACAGGGTGGTGGAGAGACCCAGTACTTC. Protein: CASSFGQGGGETQYF. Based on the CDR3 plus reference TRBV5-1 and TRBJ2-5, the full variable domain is KAGVTQTPRYLIKTRGQQVTLSCSPISGHRSVSWYQQTPGQGLQFLFEYFSETQRNKGNFPGRFSGRQFSNSRSEMNVSTLELGDSALYLCASSFGQGGGETQYFGPGTRLLVL.

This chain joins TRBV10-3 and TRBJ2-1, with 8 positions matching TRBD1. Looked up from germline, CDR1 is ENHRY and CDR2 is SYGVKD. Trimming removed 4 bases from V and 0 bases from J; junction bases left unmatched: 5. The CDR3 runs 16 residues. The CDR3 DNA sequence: TGTGCCATCAGTGTAGGACAGGGAAGCTCCTACAATGAGCAGTTCTTC. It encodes CAISVGQGSSYNEQFF.

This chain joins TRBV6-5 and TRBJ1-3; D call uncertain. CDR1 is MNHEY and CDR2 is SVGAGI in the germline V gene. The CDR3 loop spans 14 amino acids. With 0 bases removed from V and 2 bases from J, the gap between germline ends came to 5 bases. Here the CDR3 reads CASSYSSAGNTIYF. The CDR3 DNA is TGTGCCAGCAGTTACTCGTCGGCTGGAAACACCATATATTTT.

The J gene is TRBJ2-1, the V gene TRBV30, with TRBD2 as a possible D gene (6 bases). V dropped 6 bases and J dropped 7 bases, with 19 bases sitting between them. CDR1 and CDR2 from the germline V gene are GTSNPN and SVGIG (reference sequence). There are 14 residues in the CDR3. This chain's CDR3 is CACPRDPAGNEQFF. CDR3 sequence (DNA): TGTGCCTGTCCCCGGGACCCGGCGGGGAATGAGCAGTTCTTC.

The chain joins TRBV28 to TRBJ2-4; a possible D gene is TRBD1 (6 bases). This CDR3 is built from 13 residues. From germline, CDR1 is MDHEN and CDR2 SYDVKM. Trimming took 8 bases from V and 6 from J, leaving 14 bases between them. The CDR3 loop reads CASYQTGTNIQYF. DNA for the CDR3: TGTGCCAGCTATCAGACAGGAACAAACATTCAGTACTTC.

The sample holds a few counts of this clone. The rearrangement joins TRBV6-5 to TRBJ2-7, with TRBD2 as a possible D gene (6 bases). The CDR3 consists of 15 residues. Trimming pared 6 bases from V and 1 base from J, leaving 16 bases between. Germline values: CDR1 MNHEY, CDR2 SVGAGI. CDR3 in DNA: TGTGCCAGCAGCCGCCTAGCGCTAGGATCCTACGAGCAGTACTTC. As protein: CASSRLALGSYEQYF.

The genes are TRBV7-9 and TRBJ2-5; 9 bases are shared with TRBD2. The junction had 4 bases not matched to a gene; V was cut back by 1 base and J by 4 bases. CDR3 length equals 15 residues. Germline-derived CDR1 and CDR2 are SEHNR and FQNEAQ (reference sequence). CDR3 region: CASSLVLAGAETQYF. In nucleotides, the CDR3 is TGTGCCAGCAGCTTAGTTTTAGCGGGAGCAGAGACCCAGTACTTC.

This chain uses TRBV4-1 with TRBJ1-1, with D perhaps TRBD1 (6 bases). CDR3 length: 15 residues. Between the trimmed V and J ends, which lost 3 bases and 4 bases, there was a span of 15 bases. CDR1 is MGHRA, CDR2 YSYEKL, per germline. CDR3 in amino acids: CASSHGDRLFTEAFF. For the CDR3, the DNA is TGCGCCAGCAGCCACGGAGACAGGCTTTTCACTGAAGCTTTCTTT.

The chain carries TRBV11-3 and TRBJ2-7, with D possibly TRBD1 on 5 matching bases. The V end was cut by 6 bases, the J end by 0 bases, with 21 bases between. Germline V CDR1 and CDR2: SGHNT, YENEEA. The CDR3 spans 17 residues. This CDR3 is CASSLLLQGASSYEQYF. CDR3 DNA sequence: TGTGCCAGCAGTCTCCTCCTTCAGGGCGCCAGCTCCTACGAGCAGTACTTC.

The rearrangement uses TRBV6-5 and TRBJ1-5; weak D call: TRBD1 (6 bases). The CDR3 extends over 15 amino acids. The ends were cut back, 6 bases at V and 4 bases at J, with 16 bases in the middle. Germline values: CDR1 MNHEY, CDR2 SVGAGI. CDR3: CASRPGTLRNQPQHF. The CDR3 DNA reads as TGTGCCAGCAGGCCCGGGACACTTCGGAATCAGCCCCAGCATTTT.

CDR3 in amino acids: CASSTSSRDLSYEQYF. As DNA, the CDR3 is TGTGCCAGCTCAACATCCAGCAGGGATCTCTCCTACGAGCAGTACTTC. V and J are TRBV18 and TRBJ2-7, with a possible D match to TRBD1 (5 bases). V was pared by 5 bases and J by 0 bases, with 17 bases between. There are 16 residues in the CDR3. The germline gives CDR1 KGHSH, CDR2 LQKENI.

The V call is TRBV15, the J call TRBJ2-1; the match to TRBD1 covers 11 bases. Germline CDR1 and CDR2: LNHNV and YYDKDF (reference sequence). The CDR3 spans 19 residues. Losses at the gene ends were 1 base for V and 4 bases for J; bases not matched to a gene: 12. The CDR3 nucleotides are TGTGCCACCAGCAGAGGCCCACTATCTGGACAGGGGGCGTACAATGAGCAGTTCTTC. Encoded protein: CATSRGPLSGQGAYNEQFF.

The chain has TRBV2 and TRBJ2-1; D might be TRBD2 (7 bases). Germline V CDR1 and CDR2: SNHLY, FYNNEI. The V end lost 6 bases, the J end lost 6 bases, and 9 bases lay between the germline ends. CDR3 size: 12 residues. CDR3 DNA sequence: TGTGCCAGCAGAGGGGGGGGCAATGAGCAGTTCTTC. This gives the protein CASRGGGNEQFF. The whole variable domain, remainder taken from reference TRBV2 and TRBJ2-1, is EPEVTQTPSHQVTQMGQEVILRCVPISNHLYFYWYRQILGQKVEFLVSFYNNEISEKSEIFDDQFSVERPDGSNFTLKIRSTKLEDSAMYFCASRGGGNEQFFGPGTRLTVL.

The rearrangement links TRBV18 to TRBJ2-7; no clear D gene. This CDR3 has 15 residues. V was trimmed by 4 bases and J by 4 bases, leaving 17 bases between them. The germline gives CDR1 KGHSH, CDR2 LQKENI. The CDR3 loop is CASSLDRLQEYEQYF. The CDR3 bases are TGTGCCAGCTCACTGGATCGGCTTCAGGAATACGAGCAGTACTTC.

In DNA, the CDR3 is TGTGCCAGTAGTCTTGAGAGGACTAGTCTTGAGACCCAGTACTTC. Its translation is CASSLERTSLETQYF. V and J are TRBV19 and TRBJ2-5, with 7 bases identical to TRBD2. The CDR3 is 15 amino acids. Germline trimming cut 5 bases from V and 5 bases from J; bases unmatched to any gene: 11. Germline V gives CDR1 LNHDA, CDR2 SQIVND (reference sequence).

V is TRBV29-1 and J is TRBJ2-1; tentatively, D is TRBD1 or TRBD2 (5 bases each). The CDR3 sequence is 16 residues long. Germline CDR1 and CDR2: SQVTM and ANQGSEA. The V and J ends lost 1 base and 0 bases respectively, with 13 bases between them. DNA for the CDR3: TGCAGCGTTGAAGGAGGGACGGGGTTCTCCTACAATGAGCAGTTCTTC. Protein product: CSVEGGTGFSYNEQFF.

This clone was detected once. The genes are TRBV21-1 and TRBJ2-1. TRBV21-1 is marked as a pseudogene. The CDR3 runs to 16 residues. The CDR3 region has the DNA TGTGCCAGCAGCCCCCTTGTCAGGAGCTCCTACAATGAGCAGTTCTTC. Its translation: CASSPLVRSSYNEQFF.